What follows are 15 T cell receptor beta chains derived from one specimen sequenced in a study of cytomegalovirus exposure and HLA in healthy donors. Vbeta (60) and Jbeta (13) primers were used in the PCR. The protocol was immunoSEQ multiplex PCR, while the TCRdb copy is restricted to in-frame clones and leaves out a portion. The data show over 100,000 clones, around four fifths seen once. Sequenced material: PBMCs. These receptors came from a male donor in good health and CMV-seronegative.

This clone was detected a few times. The chain uses TRBV27 and TRBJ1-1; D call uncertain. From germline, CDR1 is MNHEY and CDR2 SMNVEV (reference sequence). The V end was cut by 2 bases, the J end by 3 bases, with 7 bases between. The CDR3 has 13 amino acids. The CDR3 protein is CASSLARYTEAFF. The CDR3 DNA follows: TGTGCCAGCAGTTTAGCCAGATACACTGAAGCTTTCTTT.

The chain recombines TRBV6-6 with TRBJ2-7; a weak D match, TRBD1 (6 bases). The CDR3 sequence is 12 residues long. From germline, CDR1 is MNHNY and CDR2 SVGAGI (reference sequence). Between the trimmed V and J ends, which lost 2 bases and 7 bases, there was a span of 9 bases. CDR3 bases: TGTGCCAGCAGTTACACTCAGGGGGAGCAGTACTTC. Translation: CASSYTQGEQYF.

The chain joins TRBV6-1 to TRBJ1-2, with D hard to call. From germline, CDR1 is MNHNS and CDR2 SASEGT. The V end was cut by 1 base, the J end by 4 bases, with 10 bases between. The CDR3 loop spans 14 amino acids. CDR3 nucleotide sequence: TGTGCCAGCAGTGAAGGGATCGGGTCCTATGGCTACACCTTC. It encodes CASSEGIGSYGYTF.

The V and J genes are TRBV10-3 and TRBJ1-1, with 9 bases matching TRBD1. V shed 6 bases, J shed 5 bases, and the junction held 7 bases outside the gene matches. CDR3 length equals 14 residues. Per the germline V gene, CDR1 is ENHRY and CDR2 is SYGVKD. CDR3 DNA: TGTGCCATCAGGGAGACAGGGGGGGGTACTGAAGCTTTCTTT. Translating it yields CAIRETGGGTEAFF.

This clone has only a few counts. This chain connects TRBV28 to TRBJ2-7; TRBD1 matches at 7 bases. J was trimmed by 2 bases and V by 5 bases; bases with no gene match: 6. The V gene's germline CDR1 is MDHEN and CDR2 SYDVKM. The CDR3 length is 14 residues. The CDR3 DNA sequence: TGTGCCAGCAGTGGGGACAGAGGTCCCTACGAGCAGTACTTC. This sequence encodes CASSGDRGPYEQYF.

The rearrangement links TRBV27 to TRBJ2-7; D is perhaps TRBD2 (5 bases). Between the trimmed V and J ends, which lost 10 bases and 2 bases, there was a span of 18 bases. CDR1 is MNHEY and CDR2 is SMNVEV in the germline V gene (reference sequence). The CDR3 loop spans 14 amino acids. The CDR3 DNA follows: TGTGCCACCCAGAGAGGGCGCGGGCCCTACGAGCAGTACTTC. Translating it yields CATQRGRGPYEQYF.

This clone has more than one count but fewer than ten. The genes are TRBV6-6 and TRBJ2-2; unclear D gene. From germline, CDR1 is MNHNY and CDR2 SVGAGI (reference sequence). Trimming removed 2 bases from V and 3 bases from J, with 7 bases in between. This CDR3 is built from 14 residues. The CDR3 here is CASSYRQDTGELFF. In DNA form, the CDR3 reads TGTGCCAGCAGTTACCGCCAGGACACCGGGGAGCTGTTTTTT.

The genes are TRBV4-1 and TRBJ2-7, with 7 bases that match TRBD2. With 1 base clipped from V and 7 bases from J, the junction kept 1 base outside the gene matches. Germline V lookup: CDR1 MGHRA, CDR2 YSYEKL. The CDR3 consists of 12 residues. CDR3 region: CASSQGGGEQYF. The CDR3 DNA reads as TGCGCCAGCAGCCAAGGGGGAGGGGAGCAGTACTTC.

The gene calls are TRBV18 and TRBJ1-2, with TRBD1 as a possible D gene (6 bases). The length of the CDR3 is 17 residues. The V gene's germline CDR1 is KGHSH and CDR2 LQKENI. Trimming left V 4 bases short and J 4 bases short, with 22 bases between. Here the CDR3 reads CASSLYEMGHPVYGYTF. CDR3 sequence (DNA): TGTGCCAGCTCACTCTATGAGATGGGACACCCTGTCTATGGCTACACCTTC.

The V call is TRBV27, the J call TRBJ2-7; TRBD2 might be the D (6 bases). V was trimmed by 1 base and J by 4 bases, leaving 8 bases between them. Germline V gives CDR1 MNHEY, CDR2 SMNVEV (reference sequence). The CDR3 is 13 amino acids. CDR3 nucleotides: TGTGCCAGCAGTTTATACGGGGGTTACGAGCAGTACTTC. The encoded protein is CASSLYGGYEQYF.

This rearrangement joins TRBV7-6 to TRBJ2-3; 15 bases line up with TRBD2. The germline V gene encodes CDR1 SGHVS and CDR2 FNYEAQ. V shed 2 bases, J shed 2 bases, and the junction held 8 bases outside the gene matches. The CDR3 has 19 amino acids. The CDR3 DNA is TGTGCCAGCAGCTTAAAGGGAGGACTAGCGGGGGGGAACACAGATACGCAGTATTTT. Encoded protein: CASSLKGGLAGGNTDTQYF.

J is TRBJ1-6 and V is TRBV6-6, with 7 bases aligning to TRBD1. CDR1 MNHNY and CDR2 SVGAGI come from the germline V gene (reference sequence). This CDR3 has 15 residues. The J segment lost 5 bases and the V segment lost 6 bases, leaving 7 bases of the junction unmatched. The CDR3 protein is CASRTGQSHNSPLHF. The CDR3 DNA follows: TGTGCCAGCAGGACGGGACAGTCTCATAATTCACCCCTCCACTTT.

This chain's CDR3 is CASSLGLATDTQYF. The CDR3 DNA sequence: TGTGCCAGCAGCTTGGGACTAGCCACAGATACGCAGTATTTT. This rearrangement joins TRBV7-2 to TRBJ2-3; 9 bases agree with TRBD2. V lost 3 bases, J lost 2 bases, and 0 bases stayed unmatched. Germline assignment: CDR1 SGHTA and CDR2 FQGNSA. The CDR3 extends over 14 amino acids.

V and J are TRBV10-3 and TRBJ1-2; D is unresolved. The CDR3 has 15 amino acids. CDR1 is ENHRY and CDR2 is SYGVKD in the germline V gene. V lost 3 bases to trimming and J lost 7 bases, with 18 bases between them. CDR3 DNA: TGTGCCATCAGTGACCTCCCGAGTCGAGGGTTTGGCTACACCTTC. Its translation: CAISDLPSRGFGYTF.

CDR3 region: CAWSLSQGGYNEQFF. CDR3 sequence (DNA): TGTGCCTGGAGCTTATCCCAGGGGGGCTACAATGAGCAGTTCTTC. The chain couples TRBV30 to TRBJ2-1; possible D gene TRBD1, 7 bases. There are 15 residues in the CDR3. Germline V gene lookup returns CDR1 GTSNPN and CDR2 SVGIG (reference sequence). Trimming removed 3 bases from V and 3 bases from J, with 15 bases in between. Full variable domain (outside the CDR3, taken from reference TRBV30 and TRBJ2-1): SQTIHQWPATLVQPVGSPLSLECTVEGTSNPNLYWYRQAAGRGLQLLFYSVGIGQISSEVPQNLSASRPQDRQFILSSKKLLLSDSGFYLCAWSLSQGGYNEQFFGPGTRLTVL.